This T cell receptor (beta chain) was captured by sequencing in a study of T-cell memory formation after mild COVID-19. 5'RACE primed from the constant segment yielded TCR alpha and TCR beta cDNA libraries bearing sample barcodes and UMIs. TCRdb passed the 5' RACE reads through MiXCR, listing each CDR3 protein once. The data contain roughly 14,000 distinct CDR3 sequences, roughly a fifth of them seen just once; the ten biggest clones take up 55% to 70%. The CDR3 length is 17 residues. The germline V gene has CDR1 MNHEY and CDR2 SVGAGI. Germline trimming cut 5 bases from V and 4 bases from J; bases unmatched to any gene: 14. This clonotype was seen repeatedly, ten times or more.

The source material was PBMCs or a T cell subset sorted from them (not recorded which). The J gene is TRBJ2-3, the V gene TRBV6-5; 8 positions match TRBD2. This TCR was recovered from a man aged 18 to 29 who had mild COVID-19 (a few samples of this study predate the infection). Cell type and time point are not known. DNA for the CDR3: TGTGCCAGCAGTCAACGACTCTGGCGGGGGGCAGCAGATACGCAGTATTTT. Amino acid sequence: CASSQRLWRGAADTQYF.